This entry concerns a single TCR beta chain. Its antigen remains unknown. These data belong to a study of a mutant IDH1 vaccine in newly diagnosed glioma. Study-wide results and caveats: Among top peripheral T cell clonotypes, changes seemed unrelated to pseudoprogression.

The method was immunoSEQ multiplex PCR; TCRdb's version includes in-frame clones alone and lacks a portion of them. The table includes around 50,000 clones, 70% to 90% detected once. Trimming removed 5 bases at V and 0 bases at J, with 10 bases between. This CDR3 is 14 amino acids long. Germline loops: CDR1 SGHAT, CDR2 FQNNGV. Documented time point: baseline, week 1 (first vaccination visit). Indicated treatment: pre-vaccination baseline after standard-of-care therapy. Donors harbored newly found WHO grade 3 or 4 IDH1-mutant, ATRX-lost astrocytomas. This sample comprised PBMCs, obtained from a glioma patient treated with radiotherapy, temozolomide or both. This clonotype was obtained from a man between 40 and 49 years old with glioma. The chain carries TRBV11-2 and TRBJ1-2; D is possibly TRBD1 (6 bases). CDR3 DNA sequence: TGTGCCAGCAGCATACAGGGAGCTAACTATGGCTACACCTTC. Residues: CASSIQGANYGYTF.